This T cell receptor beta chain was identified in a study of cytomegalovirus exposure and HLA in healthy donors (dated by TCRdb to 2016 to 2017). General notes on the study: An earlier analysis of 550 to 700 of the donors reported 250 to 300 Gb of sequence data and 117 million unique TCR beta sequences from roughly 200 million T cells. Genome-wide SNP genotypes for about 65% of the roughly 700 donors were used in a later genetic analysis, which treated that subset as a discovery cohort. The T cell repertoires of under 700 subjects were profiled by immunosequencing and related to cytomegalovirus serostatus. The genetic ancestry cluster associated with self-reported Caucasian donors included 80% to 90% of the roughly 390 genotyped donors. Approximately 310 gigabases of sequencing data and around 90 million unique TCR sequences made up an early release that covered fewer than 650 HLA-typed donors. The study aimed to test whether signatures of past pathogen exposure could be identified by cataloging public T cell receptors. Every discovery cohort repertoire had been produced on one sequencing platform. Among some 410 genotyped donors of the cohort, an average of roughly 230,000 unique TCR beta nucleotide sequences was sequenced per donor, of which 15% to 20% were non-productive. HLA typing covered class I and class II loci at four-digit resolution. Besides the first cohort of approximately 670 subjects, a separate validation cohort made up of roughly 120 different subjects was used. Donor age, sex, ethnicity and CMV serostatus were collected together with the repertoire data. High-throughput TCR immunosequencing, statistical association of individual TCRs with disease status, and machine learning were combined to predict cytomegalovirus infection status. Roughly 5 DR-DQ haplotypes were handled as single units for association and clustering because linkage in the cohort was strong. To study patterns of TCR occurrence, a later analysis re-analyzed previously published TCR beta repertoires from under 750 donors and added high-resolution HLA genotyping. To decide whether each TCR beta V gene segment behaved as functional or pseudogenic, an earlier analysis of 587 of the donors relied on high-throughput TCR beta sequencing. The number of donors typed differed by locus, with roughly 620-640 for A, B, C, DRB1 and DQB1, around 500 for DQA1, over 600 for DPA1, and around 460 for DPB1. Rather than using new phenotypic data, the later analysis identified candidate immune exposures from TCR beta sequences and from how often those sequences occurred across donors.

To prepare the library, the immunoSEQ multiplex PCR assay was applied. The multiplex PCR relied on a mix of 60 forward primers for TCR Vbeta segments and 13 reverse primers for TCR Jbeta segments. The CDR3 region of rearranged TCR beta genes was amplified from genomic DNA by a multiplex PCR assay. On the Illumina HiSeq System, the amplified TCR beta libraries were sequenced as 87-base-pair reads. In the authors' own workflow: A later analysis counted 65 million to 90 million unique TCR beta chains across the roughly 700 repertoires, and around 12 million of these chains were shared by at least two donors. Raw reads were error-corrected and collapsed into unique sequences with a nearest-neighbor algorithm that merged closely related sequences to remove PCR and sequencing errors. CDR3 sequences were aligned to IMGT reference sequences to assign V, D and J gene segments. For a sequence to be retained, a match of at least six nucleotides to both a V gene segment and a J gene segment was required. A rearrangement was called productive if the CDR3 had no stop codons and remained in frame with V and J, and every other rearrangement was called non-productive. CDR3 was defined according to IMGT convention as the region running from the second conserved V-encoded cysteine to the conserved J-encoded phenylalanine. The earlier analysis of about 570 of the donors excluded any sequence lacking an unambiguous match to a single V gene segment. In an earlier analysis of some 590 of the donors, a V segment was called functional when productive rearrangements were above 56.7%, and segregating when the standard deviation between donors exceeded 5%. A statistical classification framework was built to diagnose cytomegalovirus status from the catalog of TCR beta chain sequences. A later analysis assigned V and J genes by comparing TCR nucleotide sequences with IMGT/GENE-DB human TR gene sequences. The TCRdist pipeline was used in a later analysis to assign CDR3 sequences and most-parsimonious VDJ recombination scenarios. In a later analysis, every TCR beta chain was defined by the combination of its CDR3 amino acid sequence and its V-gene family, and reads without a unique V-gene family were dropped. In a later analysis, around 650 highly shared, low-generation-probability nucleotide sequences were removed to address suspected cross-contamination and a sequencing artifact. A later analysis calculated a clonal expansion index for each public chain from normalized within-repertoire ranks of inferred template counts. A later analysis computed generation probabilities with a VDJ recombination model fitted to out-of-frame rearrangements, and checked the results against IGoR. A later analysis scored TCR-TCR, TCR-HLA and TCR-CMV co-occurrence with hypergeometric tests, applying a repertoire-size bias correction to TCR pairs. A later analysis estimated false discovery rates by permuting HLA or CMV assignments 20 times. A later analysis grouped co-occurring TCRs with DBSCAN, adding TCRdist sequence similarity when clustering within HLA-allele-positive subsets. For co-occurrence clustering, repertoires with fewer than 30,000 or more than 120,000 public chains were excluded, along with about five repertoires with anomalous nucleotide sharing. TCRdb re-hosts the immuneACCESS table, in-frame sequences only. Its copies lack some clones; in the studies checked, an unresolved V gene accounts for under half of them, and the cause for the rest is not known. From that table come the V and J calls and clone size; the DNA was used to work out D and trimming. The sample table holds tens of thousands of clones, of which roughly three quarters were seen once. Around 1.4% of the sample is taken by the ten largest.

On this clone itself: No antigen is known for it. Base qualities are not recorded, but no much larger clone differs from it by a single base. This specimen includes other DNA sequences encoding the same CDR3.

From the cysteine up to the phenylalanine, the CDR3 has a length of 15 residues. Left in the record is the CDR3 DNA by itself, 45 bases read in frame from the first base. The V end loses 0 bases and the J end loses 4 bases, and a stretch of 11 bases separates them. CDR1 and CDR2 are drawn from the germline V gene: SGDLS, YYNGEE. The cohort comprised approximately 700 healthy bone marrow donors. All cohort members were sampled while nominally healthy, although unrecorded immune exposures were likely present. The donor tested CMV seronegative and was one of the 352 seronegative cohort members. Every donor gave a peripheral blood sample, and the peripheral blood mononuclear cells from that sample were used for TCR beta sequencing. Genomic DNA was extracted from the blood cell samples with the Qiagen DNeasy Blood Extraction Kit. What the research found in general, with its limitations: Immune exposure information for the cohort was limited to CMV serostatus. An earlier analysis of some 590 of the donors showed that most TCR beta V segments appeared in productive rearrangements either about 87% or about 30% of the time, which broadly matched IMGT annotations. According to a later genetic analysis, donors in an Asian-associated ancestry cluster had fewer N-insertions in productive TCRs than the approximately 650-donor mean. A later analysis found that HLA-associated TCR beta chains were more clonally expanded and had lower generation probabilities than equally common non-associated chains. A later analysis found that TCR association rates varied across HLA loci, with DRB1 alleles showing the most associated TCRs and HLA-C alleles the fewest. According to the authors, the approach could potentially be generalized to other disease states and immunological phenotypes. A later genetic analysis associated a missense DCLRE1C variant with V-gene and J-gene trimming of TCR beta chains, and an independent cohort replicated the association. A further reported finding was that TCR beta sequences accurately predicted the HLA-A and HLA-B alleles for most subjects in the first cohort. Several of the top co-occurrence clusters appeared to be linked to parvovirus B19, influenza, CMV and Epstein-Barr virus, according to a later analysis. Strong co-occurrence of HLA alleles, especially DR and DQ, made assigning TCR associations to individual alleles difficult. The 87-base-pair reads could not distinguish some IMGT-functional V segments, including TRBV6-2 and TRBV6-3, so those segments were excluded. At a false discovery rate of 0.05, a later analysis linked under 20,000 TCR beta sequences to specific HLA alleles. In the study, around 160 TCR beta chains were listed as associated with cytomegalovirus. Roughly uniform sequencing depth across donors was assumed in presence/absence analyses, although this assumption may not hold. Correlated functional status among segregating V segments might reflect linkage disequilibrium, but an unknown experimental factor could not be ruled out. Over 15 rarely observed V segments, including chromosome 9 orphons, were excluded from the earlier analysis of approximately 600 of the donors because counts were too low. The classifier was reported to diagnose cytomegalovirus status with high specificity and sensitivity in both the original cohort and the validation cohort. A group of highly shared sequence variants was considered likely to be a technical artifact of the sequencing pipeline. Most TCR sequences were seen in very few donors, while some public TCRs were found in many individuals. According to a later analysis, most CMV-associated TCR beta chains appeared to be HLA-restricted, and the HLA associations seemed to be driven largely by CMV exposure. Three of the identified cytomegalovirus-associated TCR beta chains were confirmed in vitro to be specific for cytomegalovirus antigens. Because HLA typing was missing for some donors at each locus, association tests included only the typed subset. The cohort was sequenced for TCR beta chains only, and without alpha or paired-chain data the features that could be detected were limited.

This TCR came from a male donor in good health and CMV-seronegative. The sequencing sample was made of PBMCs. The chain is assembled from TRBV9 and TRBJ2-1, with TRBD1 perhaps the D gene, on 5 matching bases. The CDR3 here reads CASSVAGSGYNEQFF. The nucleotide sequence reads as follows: TGTGCCAGCAGCGTAGCTGGGTCAGGGTACAATGAGCAGTTCTTC.